This T cell receptor (beta chain) was recovered during a study of early T cells in non-severe SARS-CoV-2 infection. Study information: The chains were unpaired, and the sequenced material was bulk RNA from unsorted whole blood. Study outcomes and limitations: Matching against VDJdb likely underestimated virus-specific expansions, favoring anti-spike CD8.

This clonotype occurred many times. Its target is not known. Attached unique molecular identifiers marked individual cDNA molecules. TCRdb redid the calling of the 5' RACE reads with MiXCR, one entry per CDR3 protein. This table holds tens of thousands of distinct CDR3 sequences, 10% to 15% found once. Sequenced sample: whole blood. This sequence originates from an adult who was a healthcare worker with PCR-confirmed SARS-CoV-2 infection or an uninfected control (not recorded which).

The CDR3 region has the DNA TGTGCCAGCAGTTACTCCGGGGGGAAGAGCTATGGCTACACCTTC. Translated: CASSYSGGKSYGYTF. The chain recombines TRBV6-6 with TRBJ1-2; weak D call: TRBD1 (5 bases). The V gene lost 0 bases and the J gene lost 4 bases, with 12 bases spanning the gap. The CDR3 extends over 15 amino acids. CDR1 MNHNY and CDR2 SVGAGI come from the germline V gene (reference sequence).